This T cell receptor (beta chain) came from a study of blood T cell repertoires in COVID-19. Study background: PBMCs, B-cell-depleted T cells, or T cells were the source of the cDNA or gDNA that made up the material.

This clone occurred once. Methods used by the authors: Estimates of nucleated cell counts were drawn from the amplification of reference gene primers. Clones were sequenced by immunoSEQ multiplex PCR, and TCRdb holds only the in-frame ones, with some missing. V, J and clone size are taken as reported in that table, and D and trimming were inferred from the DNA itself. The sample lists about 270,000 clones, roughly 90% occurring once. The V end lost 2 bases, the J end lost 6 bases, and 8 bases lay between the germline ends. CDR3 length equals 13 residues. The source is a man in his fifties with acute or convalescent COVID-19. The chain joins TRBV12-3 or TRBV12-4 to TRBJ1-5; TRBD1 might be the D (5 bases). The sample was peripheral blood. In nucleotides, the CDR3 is TGTGCCAGCAGTTTAAGGGGTACTCAGCCCCAGCATTTT. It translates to CASSLRGTQPQHF.